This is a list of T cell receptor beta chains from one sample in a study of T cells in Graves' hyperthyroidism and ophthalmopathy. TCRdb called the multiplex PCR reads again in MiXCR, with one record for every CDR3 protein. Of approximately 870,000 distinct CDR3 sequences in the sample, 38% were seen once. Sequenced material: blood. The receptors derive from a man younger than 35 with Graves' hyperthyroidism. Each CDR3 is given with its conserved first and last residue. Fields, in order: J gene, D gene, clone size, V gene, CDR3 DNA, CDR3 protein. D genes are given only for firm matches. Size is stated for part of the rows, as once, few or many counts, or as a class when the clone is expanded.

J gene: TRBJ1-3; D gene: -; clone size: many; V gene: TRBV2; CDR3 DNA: TGTGCCAGCAGTGAAGGCGGAAACACCATATATTTT; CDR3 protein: CASSEGGNTIYF
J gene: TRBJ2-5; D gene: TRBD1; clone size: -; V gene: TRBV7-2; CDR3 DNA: TGTGCCAGCAGCTCTGGACAGGGTAACAAGACCCAGTACTTC; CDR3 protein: CASSSGQGNKTQYF
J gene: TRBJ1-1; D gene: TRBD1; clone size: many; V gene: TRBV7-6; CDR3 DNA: TGTGCCAGATTAAAGTCGGGACAGATATACACTGAAGCTTTCTTT; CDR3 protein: CARLKSGQIYTEAFF
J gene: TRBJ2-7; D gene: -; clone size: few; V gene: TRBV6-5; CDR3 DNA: TGTGCCAGCAGCCTATTTGACAGTTCCTACGAGCAGTACTTC; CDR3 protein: CASSLFDSSYEQYF
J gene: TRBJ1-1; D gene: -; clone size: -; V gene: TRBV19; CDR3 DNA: TGTGCCAGTAGTCCCGGGACAATTTCGGGGGAAGCTTTCTTT; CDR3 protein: CASSPGTISGEAFF
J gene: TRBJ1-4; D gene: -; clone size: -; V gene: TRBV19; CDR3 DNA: TGTGCCAGTAGTATAGAGGGGGCGAGGTCGTTACTGAATGAAAAACTGTTTTTT; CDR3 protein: CASSIEGARSLLNEKLFF
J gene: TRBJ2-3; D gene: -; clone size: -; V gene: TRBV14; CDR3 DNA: TGTGCCAGCAGCCAAGCAACACCATTGGCAGATACGCAGTATTTT; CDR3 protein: CASSQATPLADTQYF
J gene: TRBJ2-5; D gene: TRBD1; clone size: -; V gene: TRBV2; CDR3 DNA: TGTGCCAGCAGTCCCTGGGACAGAGAGGACCAGTACTTC; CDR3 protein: CASSPWDREDQYF
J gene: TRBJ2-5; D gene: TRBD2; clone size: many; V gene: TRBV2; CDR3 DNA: TGTGCCAGCAGTGGGACAGCGGGAGAAGGAGAGACCCAGTACTTC; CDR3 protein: CASSGTAGEGETQYF
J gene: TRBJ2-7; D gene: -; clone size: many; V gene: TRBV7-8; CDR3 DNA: TGTGCCAGCAGCTTAGCGCTCGGACAGCTAAAAGGGGAGCAGTACTTC; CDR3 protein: CASSLALGQLKGEQYF
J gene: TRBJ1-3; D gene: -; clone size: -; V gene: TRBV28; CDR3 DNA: TGTGCCAGCAGTTTTTGGGATGGAAACACCATATATTTT; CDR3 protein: CASSFWDGNTIYF
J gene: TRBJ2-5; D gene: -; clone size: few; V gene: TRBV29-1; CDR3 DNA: TGCAGCGTTGGGGCACAAAATGTAGAGACCCAGTACTTC; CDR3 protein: CSVGAQNVETQYF
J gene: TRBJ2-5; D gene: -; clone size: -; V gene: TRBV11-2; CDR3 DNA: TGTGCCAGCCTAGGGGAGTTCCAAGAGATCCAGTACTTC; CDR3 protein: CASLGEFQEIQYF
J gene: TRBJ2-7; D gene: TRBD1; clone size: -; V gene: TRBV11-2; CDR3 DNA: TGTGCCAGCAGCTTTGGACAGGGCGTCGAGCAGTACTTC; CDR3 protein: CASSFGQGVEQYF
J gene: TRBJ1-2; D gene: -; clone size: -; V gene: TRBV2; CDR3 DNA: TGTGCCAGCAGCCCCCAGGGGAGGCGCGGGGGCAACTATGGCTACACCTTC; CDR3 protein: CASSPQGRRGGNYGYTF
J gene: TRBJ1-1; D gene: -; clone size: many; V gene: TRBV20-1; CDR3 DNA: TGCAGTGCTGGACAGCCAAACACTGAAGCTTTCTTT; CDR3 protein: CSAGQPNTEAFF
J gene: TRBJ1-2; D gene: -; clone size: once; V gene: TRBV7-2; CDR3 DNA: TGCGCCAGCAGCCAAGCTGAAGGGTCCCGGCGGGGCTACACCTTC; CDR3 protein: CASSQAEGSRRGYTF
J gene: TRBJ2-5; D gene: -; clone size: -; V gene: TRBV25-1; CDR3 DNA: TGTGCCAGCAGCGGGCGGGCCGTCCAAGAGACCCAGTACTTC; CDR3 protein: CASSGRAVQETQYF
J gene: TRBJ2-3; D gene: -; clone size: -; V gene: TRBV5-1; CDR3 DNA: TGCGCCAGCAGCTTCAGGGAGGGCACAGATACGCAGTATTTT; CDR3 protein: CASSFREGTDTQYF
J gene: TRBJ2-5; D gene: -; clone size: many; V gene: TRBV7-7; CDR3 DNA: TGTGCTAGCAGCTCGGCAGGCCAAGAGACCCAGTACTTC; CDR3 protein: CASSSAGQETQYF
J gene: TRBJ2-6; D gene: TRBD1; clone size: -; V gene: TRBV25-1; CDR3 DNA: TGTGCCAGCATTAGTGGGACAGGGTCTGGGGCCAACGTCCTGACTTTC; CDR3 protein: CASISGTGSGANVLTF
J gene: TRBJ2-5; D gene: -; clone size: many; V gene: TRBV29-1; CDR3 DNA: TGCAGCGTTGAAGGCGGGGATTCGGAGACCCAGTACTTC; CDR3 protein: CSVEGGDSETQYF
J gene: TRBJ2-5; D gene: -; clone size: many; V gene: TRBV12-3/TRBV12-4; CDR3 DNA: TGTGCCAGCAGAGCGACGGCAGAGTCCCAGTACTTC; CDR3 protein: CASRATAESQYF
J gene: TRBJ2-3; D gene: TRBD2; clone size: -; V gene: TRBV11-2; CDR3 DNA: TGTGCCGGCAGCTTATCAGCGGGAGGGCGAACAGATACGCAGTATTTT; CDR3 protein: CAGSLSAGGRTDTQYF
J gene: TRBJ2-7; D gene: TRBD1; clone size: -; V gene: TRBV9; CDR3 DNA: TGTGCCAGCAGCGTAGGTGGGCAGGGGGCAGACGAGCAGTACTTC; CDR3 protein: CASSVGGQGADEQYF
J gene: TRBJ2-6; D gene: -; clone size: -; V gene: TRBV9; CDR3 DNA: TGTGCCAGCGGCGCCTTCTCTGGGGCCAACGTCCTGACTTTC; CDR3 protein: CASGAFSGANVLTF
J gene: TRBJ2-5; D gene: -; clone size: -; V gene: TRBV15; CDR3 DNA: TGTGCCACCAGCAGGACACTCGGATCGCAAGAGACCCAGTACTTC; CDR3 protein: CATSRTLGSQETQYF
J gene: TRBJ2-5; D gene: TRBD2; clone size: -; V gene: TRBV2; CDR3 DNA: TGTGCCAGCAGTGAACCTCTAGCGGGGGTGTCAGAGACCCAGTACTTC; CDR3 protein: CASSEPLAGVSETQYF
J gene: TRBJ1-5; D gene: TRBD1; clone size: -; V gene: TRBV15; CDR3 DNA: TGTGCCACCAGCAGTCAGGGGGCGAATCAGCCCCAGCATTTT; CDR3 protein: CATSSQGANQPQHF
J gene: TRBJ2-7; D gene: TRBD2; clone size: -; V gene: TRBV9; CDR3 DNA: TGTGCCAGCAGCGACCTTAGCGGGAGAATCTACGAGCAGTACTTC; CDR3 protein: CASSDLSGRIYEQYF
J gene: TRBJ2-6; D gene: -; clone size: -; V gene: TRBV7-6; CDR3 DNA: TGTGCCAGCAGCTTAGGTACGGCCAACGTCCTGACTTTC; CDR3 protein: CASSLGTANVLTF
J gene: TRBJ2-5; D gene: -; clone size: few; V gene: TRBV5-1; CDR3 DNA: TGCGCCAGCAGCGTAATACTAGGTAGAGAGACCCAGTACTTC; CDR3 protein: CASSVILGRETQYF
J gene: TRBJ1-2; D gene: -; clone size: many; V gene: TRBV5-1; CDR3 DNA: TGCGCCAGCAGCGTAGGGCGTTATGGCTACACCTTC; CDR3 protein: CASSVGRYGYTF
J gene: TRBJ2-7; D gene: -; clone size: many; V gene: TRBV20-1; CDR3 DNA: TGCAGTGCCACCGAGGGCTCCTACGAGCAGTACTTC; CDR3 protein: CSATEGSYEQYF
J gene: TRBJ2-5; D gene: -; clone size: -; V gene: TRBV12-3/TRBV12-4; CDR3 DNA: TGTGCCAGCAGTCAAACCAGGAGGGAGACCCAGTACTTC; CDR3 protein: CASSQTRRETQYF
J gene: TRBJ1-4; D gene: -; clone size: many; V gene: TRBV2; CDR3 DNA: TGTGCCAGCACCGCTCAGGGACTGATCAACGGTGAAAAACTGTTTTTT; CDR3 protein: CASTAQGLINGEKLFF
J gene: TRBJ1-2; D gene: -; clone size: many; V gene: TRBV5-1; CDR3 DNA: TGCGCCAGCAGCTTGACTGAGACTAACTATGGCTACACCTTC; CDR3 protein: CASSLTETNYGYTF
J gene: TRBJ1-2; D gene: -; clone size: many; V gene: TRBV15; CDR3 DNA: TGTGCCACCAGCAGAGTGAAAGGGGCCAGCTATGGCTACACCTTC; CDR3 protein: CATSRVKGASYGYTF
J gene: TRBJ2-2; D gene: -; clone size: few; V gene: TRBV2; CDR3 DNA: TGTGCCAGCAGTGGGGGCAGGGGGGGAACCGGGGAGCTGTTTTTT; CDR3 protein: CASSGGRGGTGELFF
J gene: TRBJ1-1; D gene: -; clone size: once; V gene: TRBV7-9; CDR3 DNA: TGTGCCAGCAACTACAGGGAAAACACTGAAGCTTTCTTT; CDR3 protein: CASNYRENTEAFF
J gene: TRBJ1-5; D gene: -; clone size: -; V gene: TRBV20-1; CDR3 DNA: TGCAGTGCCGAGAGGGCCCCCCAGCATTTT; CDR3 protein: CSAERAPQHF
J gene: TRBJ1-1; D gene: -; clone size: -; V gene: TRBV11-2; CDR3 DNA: TGCGCCAGCAGCCAAGCTCGATGGTTGAACACTGAAGCTTTCTTT; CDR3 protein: CASSQARWLNTEAFF